This is a list of T cell receptor beta chains from one sample in a study of shared clonotypes between healthy human individuals. Some clones are missing from TCRdb's copy, which holds only in-frame ones; the method was immunoSEQ multiplex PCR. The sample holds about 820,000 clones, roughly 92% seen once. Source material: naive CD8+ T cells sorted from blood. The receptors stem from a man younger than 40 in good health. Each CDR3 is given with its conserved first and last residue. D genes are given only for firm matches. Part of the rows lack a size; the others show once, few, many or a class for expanded clones.

cdr3_nt cdr3_aa j_call clone_size d_call v_call
TGTGCCAGTAGTGGGACTAGCGGGAGTCCGTCCGAGCAGTACTTC CASSGTSGSPSEQYF TRBJ2-7 NA TRBD2 TRBV19
TGTGCCAGCAGCCCCTCGGCCGGAGGAAACACCATATATTTT CASSPSAGGNTIYF TRBJ1-3 NA NA TRBV5-5
TGTGCCAGCAGCGGGGTTAGGGGAAACACTGAAGCTTTCTTT CASSGVRGNTEAFF TRBJ1-1 NA NA TRBV5-6
TGCGCCAGCAGCCAAGATGGGATCCAGCCCCAGCATTTT CASSQDGIQPQHF TRBJ1-5 NA NA TRBV4-1
TGTGCCAGCAGCTTAGATTCGAACACCGGGGAGCTGTTTTTT CASSLDSNTGELFF TRBJ2-2 once NA TRBV7-9
TGTGCCAGCAGCTATCCGGGCTACGAGCAGTACTTC CASSYPGYEQYF TRBJ2-7 once NA TRBV7-2
TGTGCCAGCAGCCCTCCTTTCGGCCCCGGCGAGCAGTACTTC CASSPPFGPGEQYF TRBJ2-7 NA NA TRBV7-9
TGTGCCAGCAGCCCCCGGGACAGGGGTGAACAGCCCCAGCATTTT CASSPRDRGEQPQHF TRBJ1-5 NA TRBD1 TRBV27
TGTGCCAGCAGCCTGGGTGGCCTCGTTCATAGCAATCAGCCCCAGCATTTT CASSLGGLVHSNQPQHF TRBJ1-5 NA NA TRBV7-8
TGTGCCAGCAGTTCCACGACAGGGTCTAACTATGGCTACACCTTC CASSSTTGSNYGYTF TRBJ1-2 NA TRBD1 TRBV27
TGTGCCAGCAGCTTTGGGACCAGGGGGAATCAGCCCCAGCATTTT CASSFGTRGNQPQHF TRBJ1-5 NA TRBD1 TRBV7-8
TGTGCCAGCAGCGTAGGGGACGGGCCAAACACTGAAGCTTTCTTT CASSVGDGPNTEAFF TRBJ1-1 NA NA TRBV9
TGTGCCAGTAGTATATCGGGGAACACTGAAGCTTTCTTT CASSISGNTEAFF TRBJ1-1 NA NA TRBV19
TGTGCCAGCTGGGGGCCTAGAGAGGAGACCCAGTACTTC CASWGPREETQYF TRBJ2-5 NA NA TRBV7-9
TGTGCCAGCAAGGCCGGTGGGACCTACGAGCAGTACTTC CASKAGGTYEQYF TRBJ2-7 NA NA TRBV6-1
TGTGCCAGCAGCCTTGGGACAGGGGGCGCAGATACGCAGTATTTT CASSLGTGGADTQYF TRBJ2-3 NA TRBD1 TRBV5-6
TGTGCCAGCAGTTTATCCGGGACCGAGCAGTACTTC CASSLSGTEQYF TRBJ2-7 NA NA TRBV27
TGTGCCAGCAGCCTGGGACAGGGGTGGGAGCAGTACTTC CASSLGQGWEQYF TRBJ2-7 few TRBD1 TRBV5-4
TGTGCCACCAGCAGAGATCCCAGCGGGAGCGGGGGTTTCTACAATGAGCAGTTCTTC CATSRDPSGSGGFYNEQFF TRBJ2-1 NA TRBD2 TRBV15
TGTGCCAGCAGCCAAACGGGGGGGGAGAGCTCCTACAATGAGCAGTTCTTC CASSQTGGESSYNEQFF TRBJ2-1 NA TRBD2 TRBV14
TGTGCCAGCAGTCAACGTAACACAGATACGCAGTATTTT CASSQRNTDTQYF TRBJ2-3 NA NA TRBV11-3
TGCGCCAGCAGCCAAGAGGGACTAGTAGACGAGCAGTACTTC CASSQEGLVDEQYF TRBJ2-7 NA TRBD2 TRBV4-1
TGTGCCAGCAGCCCGAACGTCCTAAGACAGGGGATGTCCGCAGATACGCAGTATTTT CASSPNVLRQGMSADTQYF TRBJ2-3 NA TRBD1 TRBV7-9
TGTGCCAGCAGCTTAGTGTTAGATACGCAGTATTTT CASSLVLDTQYF TRBJ2-3 NA NA TRBV11-2
TGTGCCAGCAGTTCGTGGTTCTCAGGGAGGACAGGGAGAGAGACCCAGTACTTC CASSSWFSGRTGRETQYF TRBJ2-5 many TRBD1 TRBV27
TGTGCCAGCAGCCCCACAGGGGGGGCAAAACTGTTTTTT CASSPTGGAKLFF TRBJ1-4 NA TRBD1 TRBV9
TGTGCCAGCAGGGGAGGGACCGGGGGCATATATGGCTACACCTTC CASRGGTGGIYGYTF TRBJ1-2 NA NA TRBV2
TGTGCCAGCCAGAGATTAGCGGGAGAGCAAACCTACAATGAGCAGTTCTTC CASQRLAGEQTYNEQFF TRBJ2-1 once TRBD2 TRBV19
TGTGCCAGCAGACTACAGGGATCTGGAAACACCATATATTTT CASRLQGSGNTIYF TRBJ1-3 NA NA TRBV6-5
TGTGCCAGCAGACTGTGGAACACTGAAGCTTTCTTT CASRLWNTEAFF TRBJ1-1 NA NA TRBV6-1
TGTGCCAGCAGTTTTGGTGGGGGGTACAATGAGCAGTTCTTC CASSFGGGYNEQFF TRBJ2-1 NA NA TRBV28
TGTGCCAGCAGTGAGCGGACGGTTAACACTGAAGCTTTCTTT CASSERTVNTEAFF TRBJ1-1 NA NA TRBV6-5
TGCGCCAGCAGCCAAGCGGCTACCGGACAGGGCCTCTCCTACGAGCAGTACTTC CASSQAATGQGLSYEQYF TRBJ2-7 NA TRBD1 TRBV4-3
TGTGCCAGCAGGGTGGTCGTTGTGTCTAGCAATCAGCCCCAGCATTTT CASRVVVVSSNQPQHF TRBJ1-5 NA NA TRBV28
TGTGCCAGCAGCTTGCGGCTAGCGGGAGGTAGGAACGAGCAGTACTTC CASSLRLAGGRNEQYF TRBJ2-7 NA TRBD2 TRBV5-5
TGCAGCGTTGAAAGGGGACAGGGTAACGGCTACACCTTC CSVERGQGNGYTF TRBJ1-2 NA TRBD1 TRBV29-1
TGTGCCAGCAGCCTCCTGACTGGCCTAGACACTGAAGCTTTCTTT CASSLLTGLDTEAFF TRBJ1-1 NA NA TRBV7-3